What follows are 24 T cell receptor beta chains derived from one specimen sequenced in a study of regulatory T cells in long-lasting Graves disease. The time point: persistent/refractory GD, antithyroid drugs over 5 years with positive TRAb. Extracted PBMC RNA gave rise to the TCR library. For TCR beta, libraries came from iRepertoire HTBI primers and Arm-PCR of CDR3 regions. TCRdb itself ran the multiplex PCR reads through MiXCR, one entry per CDR3 protein. The top ten clones hold less than 25% of a sample with 400,000 or so distinct CDR3 sequences, less than 25% of them seen once. Sequences were derived from peripheral blood mononuclear cells (PBMCs), sampled when the disease was refractory, from a patient treated with antithyroid drugs. Receptors were obtained from a female donor with Graves disease.

This clonotype was observed at least ten times. The V call is TRBV10-3, the J call TRBJ1-6; D remains unclear. The CDR3 consists of 14 residues. The germline gives CDR1 ENHRY, CDR2 SYGVKD. The V gene lost 4 bases and the J gene lost 8 bases, with 12 bases spanning the gap. CDR3 residues: CAISAYSGYSPLHF. The CDR3 DNA sequence: TGTGCCATCAGTGCGTATTCGGGCTATTCACCCCTCCACTTT.

The chain joins TRBV7-9 to TRBJ2-7; 10 nucleotides agree with TRBD1. The germline V gene has CDR1 SEHNR and CDR2 FQNEAQ (reference sequence). CDR3 length: 15 amino acids. Losses at the gene ends were 5 bases for V and 7 bases for J; bases not matched to a gene: 11. Written as DNA, the CDR3 is TGTGCCAGCAGCCTCCGGGGGACAGGGGATCCAGAGCAGTACTTC. Translating it yields CASSLRGTGDPEQYF.

The chain is built from TRBV5-5 and TRBJ1-4; D might be TRBD1 (6 bases). Trimming left V 0 bases short and J 4 bases short, with 10 bases between. This CDR3 is 15 amino acids long. From germline, CDR1 is SGHKS and CDR2 YYEKEE (reference sequence). The CDR3 nucleotides read TGTGCCAGCAGCTTGGGGCAGGGGAGTAATGAAAAACTGTTTTTT. It yields the protein CASSLGQGSNEKLFF.

A few counts support this clonotype. CDR3 residues: CASSITGGAEKLFF. As DNA, the CDR3 is TGTGCCAGTAGTATAACGGGGGGGGCAGAAAAACTGTTTTTT. The chain couples TRBV19 to TRBJ1-4; D is perhaps TRBD1 (6 bases). The germline CDR1 and CDR2 sequences are LNHDA and SQIVND (reference sequence). V was trimmed by 2 bases and J by 8 bases, leaving 12 bases between them. The CDR3 totals 14 residues.

This chain uses TRBV20-1 with TRBJ2-2, with a tentative D call TRBD2 (5 bases). V shed 2 bases and J shed 6 bases, with 19 bases lying between them. Germline CDR1 DFQATT, CDR2 SNEGSKA (reference sequence). The CDR3 loop spans 16 amino acids. The CDR3 DNA reads TGCAGTGCTAGACGGAGGTGGGAGCCTTCGGCCGGGGAGCTGTTTTTT. Translated, it gives CSARRRWEPSAGELFF.

The chain combines TRBV28 with TRBJ2-1; 14 bases line up with TRBD2. This CDR3 region has 19 residues. Germline CDR1 and CDR2: MDHEN and SYDVKM. The V and J ends lost 1 base and 1 base, in that order; junction bases with no gene match: 6. The CDR3 DNA follows: TGTGCCAGCAGTTTATCGGGACTAGCGGGAGTCGGGTCCTACAATGAGCAGTTCTTC. Amino acids: CASSLSGLAGVGSYNEQFF. Complete variable domain (other parts from reference TRBV28 and TRBJ2-1): DVKVTQSSRYLVKRTGEKVFLECVQDMDHENMFWYRQDPGLGLRLIYFSYDVKMKEKGDIPEGYSVSREKKERFSLILESASTNQTSMYLCASSLSGLAGVGSYNEQFFGPGTRLTVL.

Only a few counts were recorded for this clonotype. V gene TRBV19 combines with J gene TRBJ2-6; D is uncertain. V was clipped by 9 bases and J by 0 bases, with 15 bases between them. CDR1 LNHDA and CDR2 SQIVND come from the germline V gene (reference sequence). The CDR3 runs 16 residues. DNA for the CDR3: TGTGCCAGCCGGACCAGGCGACCCTCTGGGGCCAACGTCCTGACTTTC. It encodes CASRTRRPSGANVLTF.

The J gene is TRBJ1-5, the V gene TRBV28, with TRBD1 identical over 7 bases. The germline gives CDR1 MDHEN, CDR2 SYDVKM. The J segment lost 7 bases and the V segment lost 3 bases, leaving 9 bases of the junction unmatched. This CDR3 has 15 residues. The CDR3 bases are TGTGCCAGCAGTTTGGAGGGGGCCCTCAAACAGCCCCAGCATTTT. Protein sequence: CASSLEGALKQPQHF. Full variable domain (remainder filled in from reference TRBV28 and TRBJ1-5): DVKVTQSSRYLVKRTGEKVFLECVQDMDHENMFWYRQDPGLGLRLIYFSYDVKMKEKGDIPEGYSVSREKKERFSLILESASTNQTSMYLCASSLEGALKQPQHFGDGTRLSIL.

This clonotype was detected ten times or more. The chain is built from TRBV28 and TRBJ2-4, with 8 bases that match TRBD1. Trimming removed 5 bases from V and 9 bases from J; junction bases left unmatched: 6. The germline V gene encodes CDR1 MDHEN and CDR2 SYDVKM. CDR3 length: 13 residues. CDR3 residues: CASSNGQGPIQYF. CDR3 DNA sequence: TGTGCCAGCAGTAACGGACAGGGCCCCATTCAGTACTTC.

This clonotype was seen a handful of times. This likely comes from a read error, as the CDR3 has no conserved phenylalanine or tryptophan at its end. V usage is TRBV20-1 and J usage is TRBJ2-7, with D unresolved. Germline assignment: CDR1 DFQATT and CDR2 SNEGSKA (reference sequence). Between the trimmed V and J ends, which lost 6 bases and 0 bases, there was a span of 15 bases. CDR3 length equals 14 residues. The CDR3 loop reads CSARNSGGSYEQYS. The CDR3 nucleotides read TGCAGTGCCCGGAACTCGGGCGGCTCCTACGAGCAGTACTCC.

The V gene is TRBV7-9, the J gene TRBJ2-7; D remains ambiguous. This CDR3 spans 12 amino acids. V was trimmed by 1 base and J by 5 bases, leaving 6 bases between them. Germline V gene lookup returns CDR1 SEHNR and CDR2 FQNEAQ (reference sequence). CDR3: CASSLDFDEQYF. The CDR3 DNA reads TGTGCCAGCAGCTTAGATTTTGACGAGCAGTACTTC.

The chain recombines TRBV7-2 with TRBJ2-1, with D possibly matching TRBD2 (6 bases). This CDR3 region has 11 residues. Per the germline V gene, CDR1 is SGHTA and CDR2 is FQGNSA. With 5 bases removed from V and 10 bases from J, the gap between germline ends came to 9 bases. This CDR3 reads CASSPGLEQFF. The CDR3 DNA is TGTGCCAGCAGCCCCGGACTAGAGCAGTTCTTC.

This clonotype was seen many times. This sequence joins TRBV7-8 and TRBJ2-7; 7 bases are shared with TRBD1. V lost 9 bases, J lost 5 bases, and 7 bases stayed unmatched. CDR3 length: 12 amino acids. The germline V gene encodes CDR1 SGHVS and CDR2 FQNEAQ. Here the CDR3 reads CARDYRGDEQYF. CDR3 bases: TGTGCCAGAGATTACAGGGGAGACGAGCAGTACTTC.

Comments on this clonotype: In this CDR3 the conserved last residue, phenylalanine or tryptophan, is missing, so a read error is likely. It is unclear where the CDR3 begins or ends on the DNA, so no DNA is shown, and the CDR3 is as TCRdb lists it. The rearrangement links TRBV2 to TRBJ1-6; the table calls TRBD1, which could not be checked here. The germline gives CDR1 SNHLY, CDR2 FYNNEI. Including both end residues, the CDR3 is 13 amino acids long. The CDR3 loop is CASSRDGNSPPHS.

In its sample, this clonotype was seen many times. The genes are TRBV10-3 and TRBJ2-5, with TRBD2 matching 8 bases. The CDR3 has 14 residues. J lost 4 bases, V lost 3 bases, and 4 bases had no gene match. CDR1 and CDR2 from the germline V gene are ENHRY and SYGVKD. The CDR3 DNA is TGTGCCATCAGTGACGGGAGGGGGTCAGAGACCCAGTACTTC. Translation gives CAISDGRGSETQYF.

This clonotype was observed at least ten times. This CDR3 is CASKRDRGETQYF. CDR3 sequence (DNA): TGTGCCAGCAAACGGGACAGGGGAGAGACCCAGTACTTC. The chain recombines TRBV6-2 or TRBV6-3 with TRBJ2-5, with TRBD1 identical over 10 bases. The CDR3 contains 13 residues. After removal of 7 bases from V and 4 bases from J, the junction contained 3 bases not matched to a gene. Germline V gives CDR1 MNHEY, CDR2 SVGEGT.

This clonotype was found many times. The DNA for the CDR3 is TGTGCCATCAGGGGGACAGGGCCCTTGAACACTGAAGCTTTCTTT. Amino acids: CAIRGTGPLNTEAFF. This chain joins TRBV10-3 and TRBJ1-1; 9 bases line up with TRBD1. The germline CDR1 and CDR2 sequences are ENHRY and SYGVKD. Unmatched junction bases numbered 5, after V lost 6 bases and J lost 0 bases. The CDR3 consists of 15 residues.

This clonotype was counted only a few times. The V and J genes are TRBV6-5 and TRBJ2-3, with a possible D match to TRBD2 (6 bases). Germline V lookup: CDR1 MNHEY, CDR2 SVGAGI. Trimming removed 2 bases from V and 2 bases from J, with 14 bases in between. The CDR3 has 16 amino acids. Here the CDR3 reads CASSYPQRTITDTQYF. CDR3 coding DNA: TGTGCCAGCAGTTACCCTCAGCGGACTATCACAGATACGCAGTATTTT.

V gene TRBV5-1 combines with J gene TRBJ2-2; D is uncertain. V was cut by 3 bases and J by 1 base, with 7 bases left in between. There are 14 residues in the CDR3. The V gene's germline CDR1 is SGHRS and CDR2 YFSETQ. CDR3 bases: TGCGCCAGCAGCTCGGCGGTGAACACCGGGGAGCTGTTTTTT. Translated: CASSSAVNTGELFF. The full variable domain, its missing parts supplied by reference TRBV5-1 and TRBJ2-2, is KAGVTQTPRYLIKTRGQQVTLSCSPISGHRSVSWYQQTPGQGLQFLFEYFSETQRNKGNFPGRFSGRQFSNSRSEMNVSTLELGDSALYLCASSSAVNTGELFFGEGSRLTVL.

This chain joins TRBV7-9 and TRBJ2-5, with 7 bases lining up with TRBD1. V shed 6 bases, J shed 3 bases, and the junction held 10 bases outside the gene matches. Looked up from germline, CDR1 is SEHNR and CDR2 is FQNEAQ (reference sequence). The CDR3 runs to 15 residues. CDR3 nucleotide sequence: TGTGCCAGCAGTTCAGGGGGTGACCGAAAAGAGACCCAGTACTTC. Amino acids: CASSSGGDRKETQYF.

V and J are TRBV20-1 and TRBJ1-4; 7 bases are shared with TRBD1. This CDR3 is built from 18 residues. CDR1 DFQATT and CDR2 SNEGSKA come from the germline V gene (reference sequence). With V trimmed by 3 bases and J by 8 bases, 21 bases remained unmatched. The CDR3: CSARGPPGQLIPQEKLFF. The CDR3 DNA follows: TGCAGTGCTAGGGGTCCACCGGGACAGCTCATACCCCAGGAAAAACTGTTTTTT.

The chain employs TRBV4-1 and TRBJ1-6; D gene uncertain. Germline V CDR1 and CDR2: MGHRA, YSYEKL. The V and J ends lost 1 base and 3 bases respectively, with 7 bases between them. The CDR3 covers 15 residues. CDR3 loop: CASSQAGIYNSPLHF. The CDR3 DNA follows: TGCGCCAGCAGCCAAGCCGGGATCTATAATTCACCCCTCCACTTT.

In its sample, this clonotype was seen many times. The rearrangement links TRBV27 to TRBJ1-2; D is perhaps TRBD1 (5 bases). CDR3 length: 13 residues. Germline V gene sequence: CDR1 MNHEY, CDR2 SMNVEV (reference sequence). Trimming left V 5 bases short and J 5 bases short, with 12 bases between. The CDR3 region is CASSLIGGYGYTF. The CDR3 DNA sequence: TGTGCCAGCAGTCTAATCGGGGGTTATGGCTACACCTTC.

This clonotype was found once. DNA of the CDR3: TGTGCCACCAGTGACCCTTTAAGGACAGGGTTCGAGACCCAGTACTTC. It specifies CATSDPLRTGFETQYF. V is TRBV24-1 and J is TRBJ2-5; 8 bases fit TRBD1. Germline CDR1 reads KGHDR; CDR2 reads SFDVKD. Losses at the gene ends were 4 bases for V and 5 bases for J; bases not matched to a gene: 11. The CDR3 is made up of 16 amino acids.